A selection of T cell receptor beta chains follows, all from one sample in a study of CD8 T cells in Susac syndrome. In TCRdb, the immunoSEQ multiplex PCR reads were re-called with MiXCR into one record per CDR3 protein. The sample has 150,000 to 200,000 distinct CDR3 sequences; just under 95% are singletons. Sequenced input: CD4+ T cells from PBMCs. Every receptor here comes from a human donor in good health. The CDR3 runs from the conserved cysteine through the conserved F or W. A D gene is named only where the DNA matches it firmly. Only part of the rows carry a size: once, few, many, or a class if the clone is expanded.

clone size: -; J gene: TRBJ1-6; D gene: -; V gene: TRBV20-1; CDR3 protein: CSVNGRGSGESPLHF; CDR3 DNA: TGCAGTGTAAATGGACGGGGAAGTGGGGAGTCACCCCTCCACTTT
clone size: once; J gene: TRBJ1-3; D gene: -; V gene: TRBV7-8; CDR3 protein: CASSYRAISGNTIYF; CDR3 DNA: TGTGCCAGCAGCTACCGAGCAATCTCTGGAAACACCATATATTTT
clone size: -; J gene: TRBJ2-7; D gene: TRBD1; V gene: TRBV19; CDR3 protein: CASSSRDRGFREQYF; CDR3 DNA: TGTGCCAGTAGTTCCCGGGACAGGGGATTTCGGGAGCAGTACTTC
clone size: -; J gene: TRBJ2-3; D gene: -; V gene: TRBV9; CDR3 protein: CASSGGARWDTQYF; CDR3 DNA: TGTGCCAGCAGTGGTGGGGCCAGGTGGGATACGCAGTATTTT
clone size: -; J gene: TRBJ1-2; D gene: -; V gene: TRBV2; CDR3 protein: CASSEGLNYGYTF; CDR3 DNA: TGTGCCAGCAGTGAAGGTCTGAATTATGGCTACACCTTC
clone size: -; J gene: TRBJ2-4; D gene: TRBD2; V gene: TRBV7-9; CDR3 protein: CASSSGGPNIQYF; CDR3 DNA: TGTGCCAGCAGCTCGGGGGGACCAAACATTCAGTACTTC
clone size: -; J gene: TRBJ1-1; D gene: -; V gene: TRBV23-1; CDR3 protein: CASSQITWAGMRGKDTEAFF; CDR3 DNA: TGCGCCAGCAGTCAAATTACGTGGGCAGGGATGAGGGGTAAGGACACTGAAGCTTTCTTT
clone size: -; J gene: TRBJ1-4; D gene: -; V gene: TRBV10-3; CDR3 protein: CAISPRGGTTNEKLFF; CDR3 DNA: TGTGCCATCAGCCCACGCGGTGGGACAACTAATGAAAAACTGTTTTTT
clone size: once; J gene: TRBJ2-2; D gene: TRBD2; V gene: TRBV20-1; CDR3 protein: CSARVGTSGNTGELFF; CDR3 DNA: TGCAGTGCTAGAGTCGGGACTAGCGGGAACACCGGGGAGCTGTTTTTT
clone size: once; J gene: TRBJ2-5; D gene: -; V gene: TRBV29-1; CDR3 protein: CSVDTGFQETQYF; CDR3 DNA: TGCAGCGTTGATACAGGATTCCAAGAGACCCAGTACTTC
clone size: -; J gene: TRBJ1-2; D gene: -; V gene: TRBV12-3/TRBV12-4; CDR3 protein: CASSFDANYGYTF; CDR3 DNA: TGTGCCAGCAGTTTTGACGCCAACTATGGCTACACCTTC
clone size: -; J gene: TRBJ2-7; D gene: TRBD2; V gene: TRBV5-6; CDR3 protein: CASSLQPSGGVVYEQYF; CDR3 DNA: TGTGCCAGCAGCTTGCAGCCTAGCGGAGGGGTAGTCTACGAGCAGTACTTC
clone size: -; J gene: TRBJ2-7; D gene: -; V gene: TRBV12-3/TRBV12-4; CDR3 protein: CASSPEAGSYEQYF; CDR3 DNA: TGTGCCAGCAGCCCAGAGGCCGGTTCCTACGAGCAGTACTTC
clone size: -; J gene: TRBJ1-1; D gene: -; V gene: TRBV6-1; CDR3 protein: CASSPSQEGSFNTEAFF; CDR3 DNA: TGTGCCAGCAGTCCCTCCCAAGAGGGAAGCTTCAACACTGAAGCTTTCTTT
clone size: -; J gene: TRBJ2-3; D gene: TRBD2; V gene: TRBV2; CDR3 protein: CASIYGGGAQDTQYF; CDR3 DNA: TGTGCCAGCATTTACGGCGGGGGGGCCCAAGATACGCAGTATTTT
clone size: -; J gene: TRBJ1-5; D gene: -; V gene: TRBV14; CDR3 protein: CASSQELVHSNQPQHF; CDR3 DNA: TGTGCCAGCAGCCAAGAACTCGTCCATAGCAATCAGCCCCAGCATTTT
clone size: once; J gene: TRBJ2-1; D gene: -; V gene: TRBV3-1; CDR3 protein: CASSQVRWGRNEQFF; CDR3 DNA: TGTGCCAGCAGCCAAGTTAGGTGGGGCAGAAATGAGCAGTTCTTC
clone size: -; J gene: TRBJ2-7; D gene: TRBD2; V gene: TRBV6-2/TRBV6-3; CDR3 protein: CASRDPTSGYEQYF; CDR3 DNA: TGTGCCAGCAGGGATCCGACTAGCGGTTACGAGCAGTACTTC
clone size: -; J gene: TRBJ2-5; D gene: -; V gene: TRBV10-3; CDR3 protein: CAIGASGTEETQYF; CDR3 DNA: TGTGCCATCGGCGCCTCGGGGACTGAAGAGACCCAGTACTTC
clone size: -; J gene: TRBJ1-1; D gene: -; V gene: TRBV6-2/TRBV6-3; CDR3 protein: CASSSHTANTEAFF; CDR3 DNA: TGTGCCAGCAGTTCTCATACAGCGAACACTGAAGCTTTCTTT
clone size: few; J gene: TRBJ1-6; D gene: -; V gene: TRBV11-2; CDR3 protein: CASSFGLSPLHF; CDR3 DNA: TGTGCCAGCAGCTTTGGACTGTCACCCCTCCACTTT
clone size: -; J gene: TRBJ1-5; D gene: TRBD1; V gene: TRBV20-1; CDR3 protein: CSARRGQGGGWNQPQHF; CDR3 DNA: TGCAGTGCTCGGCGGGGACAGGGTGGGGGTTGGAATCAGCCCCAGCATTTT
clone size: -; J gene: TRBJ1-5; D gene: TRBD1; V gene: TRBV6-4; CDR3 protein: CASSLTGGQPQHF; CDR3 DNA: TGTGCCAGCAGCTTGACAGGGGGTCAGCCCCAGCATTTT
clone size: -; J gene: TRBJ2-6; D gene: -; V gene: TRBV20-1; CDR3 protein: CSAREQGKVSGANVLTF; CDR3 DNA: TGCAGTGCTAGAGAGCAAGGGAAGGTCTCTGGGGCCAACGTCCTGACTTTC
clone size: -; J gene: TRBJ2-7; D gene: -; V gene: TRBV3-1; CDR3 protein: CASSRPLRDTSYEQYF; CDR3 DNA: TGTGCCAGCAGCCGACCTCTCCGGGACACCTCCTACGAGCAGTACTTC
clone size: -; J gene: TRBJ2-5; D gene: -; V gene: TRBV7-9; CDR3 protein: CASSPSGAPGETQYF; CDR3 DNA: TGTGCCAGCAGCCCGTCCGGGGCCCCCGGGGAGACCCAGTACTTC
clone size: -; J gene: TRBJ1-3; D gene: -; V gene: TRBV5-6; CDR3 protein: CASSLVGGNGNTIYF; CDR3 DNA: TGTGCCAGCAGCTTGGTAGGGGGTAACGGAAACACCATATATTTT
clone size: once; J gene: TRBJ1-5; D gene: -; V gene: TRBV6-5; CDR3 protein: CASSYSRFQPQHF; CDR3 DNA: TGTGCCAGCAGTTACTCGAGGTTCCAGCCCCAGCATTTT
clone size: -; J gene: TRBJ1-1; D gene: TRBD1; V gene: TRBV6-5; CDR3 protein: CASSYRQGSVRNTEAFF; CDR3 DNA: TGTGCCAGCAGTTACCGACAGGGTTCAGTACGGAACACTGAAGCTTTCTTT
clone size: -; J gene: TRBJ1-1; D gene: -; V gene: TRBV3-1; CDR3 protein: CASSQVSEAFF; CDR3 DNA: TGTGCCAGCAGCCAGGTCTCTGAAGCTTTCTTT
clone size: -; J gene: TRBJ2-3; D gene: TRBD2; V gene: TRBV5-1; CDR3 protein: CASSSGAGLSTDTQYF; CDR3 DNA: TGCGCCAGCAGCTCAGGAGCGGGGCTGAGCACAGATACGCAGTATTTT
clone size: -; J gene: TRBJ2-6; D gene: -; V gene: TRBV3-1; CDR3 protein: CASSQNSGANVLTF; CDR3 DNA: TGTGCCAGCAGCCAAAACTCTGGGGCCAACGTCCTGACTTTC